A selection of T cell receptor beta chains follows, all from one sample in a study of CD8 T cells in ankylosing spondylitis. TCRdb re-analysed the 5' RACE reads in MiXCR, keeping a single row per CDR3 protein. This table holds some 350,000 distinct CDR3 sequences, over 12% found once. Sequenced: blood, either unsorted or a sorted T cell fraction (not recorded which). These TCRs come from a male donor with ankylosing spondylitis or in good health (not recorded which). CDR3s include the opening cysteine and the closing phenylalanine or tryptophan. The order of the fields is CDR3 DNA, CDR3 protein, CDR3 length, V gene, J gene, D gene, clone size. D genes are given only for firm matches. A row's size may be missing; if present it is once, few, many or a size class.

CDR3nt: TGCAGCGTTCCGACAGCGAACACTGAAGCTTTCTTT
CDR3aa: CSVPTANTEAFF
len: 12
v_gene: TRBV29-1
j_gene: TRBJ1-1
d_gene: NA
abundance: NA

CDR3nt: TGCAGCGTTGGACAGCTTGGGTACGAGCAGTACTTC
CDR3aa: CSVGQLGYEQYF
len: 12
v_gene: TRBV29-1
j_gene: TRBJ2-7
d_gene: NA
abundance: few

CDR3nt: TGTGCCAGCAGCCTGGGACGCTTAAACTCTGGGGCCAACGTCCTGACTTTC
CDR3aa: CASSLGRLNSGANVLTF
len: 17
v_gene: TRBV7-8
j_gene: TRBJ2-6
d_gene: NA
abundance: NA

CDR3nt: TGTGCCTGGAGTGTATTACTCCGGGCGGGGGGGTACAATGAGCAGTTCTTC
CDR3aa: CAWSVLLRAGGYNEQFF
len: 17
v_gene: TRBV30
j_gene: TRBJ2-1
d_gene: TRBD2
abundance: NA

CDR3nt: TGTGCCATCAGTGAGTCGACTAGCGGGGCACAATCCTACAATGAGCAGTTCTTC
CDR3aa: CAISESTSGAQSYNEQFF
len: 18
v_gene: TRBV10-3
j_gene: TRBJ2-1
d_gene: TRBD2
abundance: few

CDR3nt: TGTGCCAGCAGCCAAGTGAGGACCAGCGGAGGGGGGACCCAGTACTTC
CDR3aa: CASSQVRTSGGGTQYF
len: 16
v_gene: TRBV3-1
j_gene: TRBJ2-5
d_gene: NA
abundance: NA

CDR3nt: TGTGCCAGCAGTCGTCTGGACAGGGAGACCGGGGAGCTGTTTTTT
CDR3aa: CASSRLDRETGELFF
len: 15
v_gene: TRBV7-9
j_gene: TRBJ2-2
d_gene: TRBD1
abundance: few

CDR3nt: TGTGCCAGCAGCTTCGGTCCGACCCAGTACTTC
CDR3aa: CASSFGPTQYF
len: 11
v_gene: TRBV11-3
j_gene: TRBJ2-5
d_gene: NA
abundance: few

CDR3nt: TGTGCCAGCAGCTCAGGACTAGCGGTCCTCAATGAGCAGTTCTTC
CDR3aa: CASSSGLAVLNEQFF
len: 15
v_gene: TRBV5-5
j_gene: TRBJ2-1
d_gene: TRBD2
abundance: NA

CDR3nt: TGTGCCAGCAGTGAAGAGGTGGGAGGGGGCTTTGGCTACACCTTC
CDR3aa: CASSEEVGGGFGYTF
len: 15
v_gene: TRBV6-1
j_gene: TRBJ1-2
d_gene: TRBD1
abundance: few

CDR3nt: TGCAGCGTAGGGACAGGGGCCGCCCTTGGCCAGCATTTT
CDR3aa: CSVGTGAALGQHF
len: 13
v_gene: TRBV29-1
j_gene: TRBJ1-5
d_gene: TRBD1
abundance: many

CDR3nt: TGCGCCAGCAGCCAAGCCGGGAGCGGCACAGATACGCAGTATTTT
CDR3aa: CASSQAGSGTDTQYF
len: 15
v_gene: TRBV4-1
j_gene: TRBJ2-3
d_gene: NA
abundance: few

CDR3nt: TGTGCCAGCTCACCATTTGGAGAAGGAGAGACCCAGTACTTC
CDR3aa: CASSPFGEGETQYF
len: 14
v_gene: TRBV18
j_gene: TRBJ2-5
d_gene: NA
abundance: NA

CDR3nt: TGCGCCAGCAGCCCGCGAGAGGGGAATGAAAAACTGTTTTTT
CDR3aa: CASSPREGNEKLFF
len: 14
v_gene: TRBV5-1
j_gene: TRBJ1-4
d_gene: NA
abundance: few

CDR3nt: TGTGCCAGCTCACCTAAGGGACACCTTTTCAATGAGCAGTTCTTC
CDR3aa: CASSPKGHLFNEQFF
len: 15
v_gene: TRBV18
j_gene: TRBJ2-1
d_gene: NA
abundance: NA

CDR3nt: TGTGCCAGCAGTTTATCTGGTAACTACGAGCAGTACTTC
CDR3aa: CASSLSGNYEQYF
len: 13
v_gene: TRBV12-3/TRBV12-4
j_gene: TRBJ2-7
d_gene: NA
abundance: many

CDR3nt: TGCGCCAGCAGCTATGGGTCGGGGGACTATGGCTACACCTTC
CDR3aa: CASSYGSGDYGYTF
len: 14
v_gene: TRBV5-1
j_gene: TRBJ1-2
d_gene: NA
abundance: many

CDR3nt: TGTGCCAGCAGTCGAGGGACTAGCGGGGGGGCCAGCACAGATACGCAGTATTTT
CDR3aa: CASSRGTSGGASTDTQYF
len: 18
v_gene: TRBV11-2
j_gene: TRBJ2-3
d_gene: TRBD2
abundance: NA

CDR3nt: TGCAGCGTTGAAGATAGTTGGGGCAGGTTTAACGAGCAGTACTTC
CDR3aa: CSVEDSWGRFNEQYF
len: 15
v_gene: TRBV29-1
j_gene: TRBJ2-7
d_gene: NA
abundance: many

CDR3nt: TGTGCCCGTGGACTTTTTTACAGGGTATACCACTCTGGGGCCAACGTCCTGACTTTC
CDR3aa: CARGLFYRVYHSGANVLTF
len: 19
v_gene: TRBV30
j_gene: TRBJ2-6
d_gene: NA
abundance: NA

CDR3nt: TGTGCCAGCAAAGGGTCGGCCGAGCAGTACTTC
CDR3aa: CASKGSAEQYF
len: 11
v_gene: TRBV6-5
j_gene: TRBJ2-7
d_gene: NA
abundance: NA

CDR3nt: TGCGCCAGCAGCTTGCTTCAGGGATCTAACTATGGCTACACCTTC
CDR3aa: CASSLLQGSNYGYTF
len: 15
v_gene: TRBV5-1
j_gene: TRBJ1-2
d_gene: NA
abundance: few

CDR3nt: TGTGCCAGTAAGGGGGGGGCAAGAGGTCAGCCCCAGCATTTT
CDR3aa: CASKGGARGQPQHF
len: 14
v_gene: TRBV19
j_gene: TRBJ1-5
d_gene: NA
abundance: NA

CDR3nt: TGCGCCAGCAGCTTGGATATCTACGAGCAGTACTTC
CDR3aa: CASSLDIYEQYF
len: 12
v_gene: TRBV5-1
j_gene: TRBJ2-7
d_gene: NA
abundance: few

CDR3nt: TGTGCCAGCAGCCCCCAACTCCAGGGAGCCAAAAACATTCAGTACTTC
CDR3aa: CASSPQLQGAKNIQYF
len: 16
v_gene: TRBV11-3
j_gene: TRBJ2-4
d_gene: NA
abundance: NA

CDR3nt: TGCAGTGCTAGGCAGTACACAGATACGCAGTATTTT
CDR3aa: CSARQYTDTQYF
len: 12
v_gene: TRBV20-1
j_gene: TRBJ2-3
d_gene: NA
abundance: few

CDR3nt: TGTGCCAGCAGTTCGACAGGGGCCGGAGGCTACACCTTC
CDR3aa: CASSSTGAGGYTF
len: 13
v_gene: TRBV12-3/TRBV12-4
j_gene: TRBJ1-2
d_gene: TRBD1
abundance: NA

CDR3nt: TGTGCCAGCAGCCCGGGACTAGCGGGGAGAAACCAAGAGACCCAGTACTTC
CDR3aa: CASSPGLAGRNQETQYF
len: 17
v_gene: TRBV3-1
j_gene: TRBJ2-5
d_gene: TRBD2
abundance: NA

CDR3nt: TGCAGTGCTAGATTGGGGGCAGGAGTGACCGGGGAGCTGTTTTTT
CDR3aa: CSARLGAGVTGELFF
len: 15
v_gene: TRBV20-1
j_gene: TRBJ2-2
d_gene: NA
abundance: NA

CDR3nt: TGTGCCAGCACTACAGGGAACTCTGGAAACACCATATATTTT
CDR3aa: CASTTGNSGNTIYF
len: 14
v_gene: TRBV6-2/TRBV6-3
j_gene: TRBJ1-3
d_gene: NA
abundance: few

CDR3nt: TGTGCCACCTTAGAGGGGGTTAACACTGAAGCTTTCTTT
CDR3aa: CATLEGVNTEAFF
len: 13
v_gene: TRBV2
j_gene: TRBJ1-1
d_gene: NA
abundance: few

CDR3nt: TGCAGTGCCCAGTCTCACGGCCAATACACAGATACGCAGTATTTT
CDR3aa: CSAQSHGQYTDTQYF
len: 15
v_gene: TRBV20-1
j_gene: TRBJ2-3
d_gene: NA
abundance: once

CDR3nt: TGTGCCAGCACCCCCGCCCCAGGGAGAGAGACCCAGTACTTC
CDR3aa: CASTPAPGRETQYF
len: 14
v_gene: TRBV7-2
j_gene: TRBJ2-5
d_gene: NA
abundance: many

CDR3nt: TGTGCCATCAGTGAGGTAGGACCGCAGAATGAGCAGTTCTTC
CDR3aa: CAISEVGPQNEQFF
len: 14
v_gene: TRBV10-3
j_gene: TRBJ2-1
d_gene: NA
abundance: many